This section outlines one TCR beta chain sequence together with its context. Its antigen target is currently unknown. Its ends do not fully match the called genes, so a read error is possible. The sample originates from a study of cytomegalovirus exposure and HLA in healthy donors (dated by TCRdb to the late 2010s). Looking at the study overall: In an earlier analysis of fewer than 750 of the donors, under 300 Gb of sequence data and 100 million or so unique TCR beta sequences from about 190 million T cells were reported. In addition to the first cohort of 650 to 750 subjects, a separate validation cohort of 120 different subjects was used. Approximately 310 gigabases of sequencing data and around 90 million unique TCR sequences made up an early release that covered some 640 HLA-typed donors. A later genetic analysis used genome-wide SNP genotypes for 398 of the 666 donors, treating that subset as a discovery cohort. The study used immunosequencing to profile the T cell repertoires of approximately 630 subjects and linked those repertoires to cytomegalovirus serostatus. A later analysis re-examined previously published TCR beta repertoires from roughly 720 donors and added high-resolution HLA genotyping to investigate patterns of TCR occurrence. Typing coverage differed by locus: A, B, C, DRB1 and DQB1 were typed in about 620-630 donors, DQA1 in roughly 500, DPA1 in around 580, and DPB1 in 400 to 490. The study aimed to test whether cataloging public T cell receptors could reveal signatures of past pathogen exposure. Donor age, sex, ethnicity and CMV serostatus were compiled alongside the repertoire data. Class I and class II HLA loci were covered by the typing at four-digit resolution. An earlier analysis of 587 of the donors applied high-throughput TCR beta sequencing to assess whether each TCR beta V gene segment acted as functional or pseudogenic. In the later analysis, no new phenotypic data were used to find candidate immune exposures; instead, reliance was placed on TCR beta sequences and their occurrence across donors. Four or five DR-DQ haplotypes were treated as single units for association and clustering because of strong linkage in the cohort. High-throughput TCR immunosequencing, statistical association of individual TCRs with disease status, and machine learning were combined to predict cytomegalovirus infection status. All discovery cohort repertoires had been generated on a single sequencing platform. The genetic ancestry cluster associated with self-reported Caucasian donors included roughly 84% of the 300 to 450 genotyped donors. Across approximately 400 genotyped donors of the cohort, an average of approximately 240,000 unique TCR beta nucleotide sequences per donor were sequenced, and roughly 20% of those sequences were non-productive. On the study overall, not on this receptor specifically: The sequencing pipeline was judged likely to have produced a cluster of highly shared sequence variants as a technical artifact. Correlated functional status among segregating V segments might reflect linkage disequilibrium, but an unknown experimental factor could not be ruled out. The presence/absence analyses assumed that sequencing depth was roughly uniform across donors, and that assumption may not be true. A later analysis reported that several top co-occurrence clusters appeared linked to parvovirus B19, influenza, CMV and Epstein-Barr virus. According to a later genetic analysis, donors in an Asian-associated ancestry cluster had fewer N-insertions in productive TCRs than the approximately 700-donor mean. Immune exposure information for the cohort was limited to CMV serostatus. Only TCR beta chains were sequenced in this cohort, and the absence of alpha or paired-chain data limited detectable features. A later analysis found that most CMV-associated TCR beta chains appeared HLA-restricted, with HLA associations seemingly driven largely by CMV exposure. The study listed 150 to 200 TCR beta chains as associated with cytomegalovirus. Across donors, most TCR sequences were observed very rarely, whereas some public TCRs were present in many individuals. Roughly 17 rarely observed V segments, including chromosome 9 orphons, were excluded from the earlier analysis of several hundred of the donors because counts were too low. Because HLA typing was missing for some donors at each locus, association tests included only the typed subset. In a later analysis, HLA-associated TCR beta chains showed more clonal expansion and lower generation probabilities than non-associated chains that were equally common. In vitro tests confirmed that a few of the cytomegalovirus-associated TCR beta chains recognize cytomegalovirus antigens. Broadly in line with IMGT annotations, most TCR beta V segments showed up in productive rearrangements about 87% or about 30% of the time in an earlier analysis of around 550 of the donors. A further reported finding was that TCR beta sequences accurately predicted the HLA-A and HLA-B alleles for most subjects in the first cohort. According to the authors, the approach could potentially be generalized to other disease states and immunological phenotypes. When HLA alleles, especially DR and DQ, strongly co-occurred, TCR associations were difficult to assign to individual alleles. A later analysis found that TCR association rates varied across HLA loci, with DRB1 alleles showing the most associated TCRs and HLA-C alleles the fewest. The classifier was reported to diagnose cytomegalovirus status with high specificity and sensitivity in both the original and validation cohorts. Because the 87-base-pair reads could not distinguish some IMGT-functional V segments, including TRBV6-2 and TRBV6-3, those segments were excluded. A later analysis associated roughly 17,000 TCR beta sequences with specific HLA alleles at a false discovery rate of 0.05. A later genetic analysis associated a missense DCLRE1C variant with V-gene and J-gene trimming of TCR beta chains, and an independent cohort replicated the association.

Sequences SSHAT (CDR1) and FNYEAQ (CDR2) are obtained from the germline V gene (reference sequence). From the cysteine up to the phenylalanine, the CDR3 has a length of 12 residues. Only CDR3 DNA is held: 36 bases, read in frame from base 1. The cohort consisted of 650 to 850 healthy bone marrow donors. All cohort members were sampled while nominally healthy, although unrecorded immune exposures were likely present. The donor was CMV seropositive and was included in the group of 250 to 300 seropositive cohort members. Every donor gave a peripheral blood sample, and the peripheral blood mononuclear cells from that sample were used for TCR beta sequencing. The Qiagen DNeasy Blood Extraction Kit was used to extract genomic DNA from the blood cell samples. The method behind the library was the immunoSEQ multiplex PCR assay. For the multiplex PCR, a mixture combining 60 forward primers for TCR Vbeta segments and 13 reverse primers for TCR Jbeta segments was used. Amplification of the CDR3 region of rearranged TCR beta genes was performed with a multiplex PCR assay on genomic DNA. The Illumina HiSeq System was used to sequence the amplified TCR beta libraries as 87-base-pair reads. As for the authors' bioinformatics: A later analysis tallied roughly 78 million unique TCR beta chains across the 666 repertoires, and around 9.9 million of those chains were shared by two or more donors. To remove PCR and sequencing errors, raw reads were error-corrected and collapsed into unique sequences using a nearest-neighbor algorithm that merged closely related sequences. V, D and J gene segments were assigned by aligning CDR3 sequences to IMGT reference sequences. For a sequence to be retained, a match of at least six nucleotides was required to both a V gene segment and a J gene segment. A rearrangement was called productive if the CDR3 had no stop codons and remained in frame with V and J, and every other rearrangement was called non-productive. Following IMGT convention, CDR3 was defined as the stretch from the second conserved V-encoded cysteine up to the conserved J-encoded phenylalanine. Sequences without an unambiguous match to a single V gene segment were excluded from the earlier analysis of several hundred of the donors. An earlier analysis of fewer than 750 of the donors classified V segments as functional when productive rearrangements were above 56.7% and as segregating when the standard deviation between donors was above 5%. A statistical classification framework was developed to diagnose cytomegalovirus status using the catalog of TCR beta chain sequences. In a later analysis, TCR nucleotide sequences were compared against IMGT/GENE-DB human TR gene sequences so that V and J genes could be assigned. The TCRdist pipeline was used in a later analysis to assign CDR3 sequences and most-parsimonious VDJ recombination scenarios. In a later analysis, each TCR beta chain was defined by its CDR3 amino acid sequence together with its V-gene family, and reads lacking a unique V-gene family were excluded. A later analysis removed 500 to 650 highly shared, low-generation-probability nucleotide sequences to deal with suspected cross-contamination and a sequencing artifact. A later analysis calculated a clonal expansion index for each public chain from normalized within-repertoire ranks of inferred template counts. In a later analysis, generation probabilities were computed with a VDJ recombination model fitted to out-of-frame rearrangements, and the resulting probabilities were checked against IGoR. In a later analysis, TCR-TCR, TCR-HLA and TCR-CMV co-occurrence was scored with hypergeometric tests, and a repertoire-size bias correction was applied to TCR pairs. To estimate false discovery rates, a later analysis permuted the HLA or CMV assignments 20 times. In a later analysis, co-occurring TCRs were grouped using DBSCAN, with TCRdist sequence similarity added in when clustering inside HLA-allele-positive subsets. Co-occurrence clustering excluded repertoires with fewer than 30,000 or more than 120,000 public chains, plus five with anomalous nucleotide sharing. In TCRdb, the immuneACCESS table is reduced to in-frame sequences with V and J assigned. These tables do not hold every clone; where another copy was compared, an unresolved V gene accounts for under half, and the others remain unexplained. V, J and clone size reflect that table, while D and trimming were determined from the DNA. The sample records fewer than 150,000 clones, 70% to 80% of which are singletons. Around 7% of the sample rests with the top ten.

This clonotype originated in a man between 40 and 49 years old in good health and CMV-seropositive. This chain is built from TRBV7-7 and TRBJ2-7, with 8 bases aligning to TRBD1. The sample comprised PBMCs. Here is the DNA: TGTGCTAGCAGCCAACAGGGGGGCGAGCAGTACTTC. The encoded protein is CASSQQGGEQYF.